The subject of this entry is one T cell receptor (beta chain). Antigen specificity is unknown. The V gene lost 5 bases and the J gene lost 0 bases, with 25 bases spanning the gap. The CDR3 has 19 residues. Looked up from germline, CDR1 is SEHNR and CDR2 is FQNEAQ (reference sequence). The sample comes from a study of T cell responses to AZD1222 COVID-19 vaccine. Broader study findings: After the peak T cell response, and only then, were repertoires sampled. Spike-specific TCR breadth and depth were elevated following two AZD1222 doses. Clonal diversity was possibly underestimated, and white British individuals and females predominated among donors.

Data came from immunoSEQ multiplex PCR; TCRdb stores just in-frame clones and leaves some out. Here the sample spans over 140,000 clones, about 92% being singletons. This receptor was identified in an adult who received the AZD1222 COVID-19 vaccine. The rearrangement joins TRBV7-9 to TRBJ1-2; D is perhaps TRBD1 (5 bases). The starting material was peripheral blood, obtained 28 days after the second AZD1222 dose. The CDR3 is CASSRPGRNTLRANYGYTF. The CDR3 bases are TGTGCCAGCAGCCGACCGGGACGGAATACGCTCAGAGCTAACTATGGCTACACCTTC.